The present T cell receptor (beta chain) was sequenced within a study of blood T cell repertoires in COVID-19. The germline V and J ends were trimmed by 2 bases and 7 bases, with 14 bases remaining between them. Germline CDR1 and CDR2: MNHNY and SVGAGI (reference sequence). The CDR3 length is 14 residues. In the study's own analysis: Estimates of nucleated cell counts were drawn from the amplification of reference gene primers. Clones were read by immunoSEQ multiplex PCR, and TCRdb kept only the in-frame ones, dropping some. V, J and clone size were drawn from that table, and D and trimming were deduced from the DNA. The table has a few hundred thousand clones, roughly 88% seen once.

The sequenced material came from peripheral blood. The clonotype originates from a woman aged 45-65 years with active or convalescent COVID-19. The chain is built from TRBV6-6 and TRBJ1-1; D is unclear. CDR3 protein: CASSYPGLGGEAFF. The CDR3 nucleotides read TGTGCCAGCAGTTACCCGGGTTTGGGAGGTGAAGCTTTCTTT.